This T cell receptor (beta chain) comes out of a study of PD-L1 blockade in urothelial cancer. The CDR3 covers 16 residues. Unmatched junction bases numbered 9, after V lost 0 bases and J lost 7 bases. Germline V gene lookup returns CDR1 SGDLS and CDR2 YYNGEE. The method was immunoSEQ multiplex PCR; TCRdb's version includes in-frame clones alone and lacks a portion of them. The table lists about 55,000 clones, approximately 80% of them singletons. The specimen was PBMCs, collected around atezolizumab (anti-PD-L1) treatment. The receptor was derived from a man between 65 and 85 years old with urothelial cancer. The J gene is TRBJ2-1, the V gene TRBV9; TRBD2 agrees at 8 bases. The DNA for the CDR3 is TGTGCCAGCAGCGTAGGGGCGGGAGGAATGCAGAATGAGCAGTTCTTC. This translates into CASSVGAGGMQNEQFF.